A selection of T cell receptor beta chains follows, all from one sample in a study of PD-1 blockade in classical Hodgkin lymphoma. Only in-frame clones appear in the TCRdb table, and some are missing; sequencing was by immunoSEQ multiplex PCR. The data hold about 20,000 clones, with 88% observed a single time. The sample here was CD8+ T cells from blood, taken before the fourth cycle of nivolumab. The receptors derive from a human donor with classical Hodgkin lymphoma. Both conserved end residues are trimmed from each CDR3. Fields, in order: J gene, V gene, CDR3 protein.

>TRBJ2-7|TRBV27
ASWDTNYEQY
>TRBJ2-2|TRBV15
ATSREGGTDTGELF
>TRBJ2-7|TRBV5-6
ASSFPGTPYEQY
>TRBJ2-1|TRBV27
ASTRNNEQF
>TRBJ1-4|TRBV27
ASSPLQLGNEKLF
>TRBJ2-7|TRBV15
ATSREEVASGTSYEQY
>TRBJ2-5|TRBV10-3
AINGNGRDQETQY
>TRBJ2-7|TRBV29-1
SVDPGQGGGEQY
>TRBJ2-3|TRBV9
ASSITDTQY
>TRBJ2-1|TRBV25-1
ASSELFGREYNEQF
>TRBJ1-2|TRBV9
ASSVAGGNNYGYT
>TRBJ2-3|TRBV15
ATSSTLAGDTDTQY
>TRBJ2-1|TRBV7-3
ASSYLNGTGRNEQF
>TRBJ1-2|TRBV7-9
ASSFRQNYGYT
>TRBJ2-1|TRBV5-1
ASSFYSGRAGNEQF
>TRBJ2-1|TRBV7-9
ASSPIAGGDNEQF
>TRBJ2-3|TRBV28
ASSLPPQGLAALERVTQY
>TRBJ2-1|TRBV7-9
ASSLDGLAYEQF
>TRBJ2-4|TRBV28
ASSPIAKNIQY
>TRBJ2-7|TRBV27
ASSLGLGPYEQY
>TRBJ2-3|TRBV9
ASSVRDPDTQY
>TRBJ2-7|TRBV4-1
ASSQEMDSTYEQY
>TRBJ1-1|TRBV25-1
ASARGGYTEAF
>TRBJ1-2|TRBV19
ASTKIVGDRAGYT
>TRBJ2-3|TRBV10-2
ASSEDGSTDTQY
>TRBJ2-1|TRBV16
ASSQNRPGEF
>TRBJ1-4|TRBV2
ASINRAFPEKLF
>TRBJ2-2|TRBV10-1
ASRPSQGATGELF
>TRBJ1-1|TRBV15
ATSSWATNEAF
>TRBJ1-2|TRBV9
ASSSGQGAPGGYGYA
>TRBJ1-1|TRBV4-1
ASSQEGDPKVNTEAF
>TRBJ1-5|TRBV2
ASRAGTGEFHQPQH
>TRBJ2-7|TRBV13
ASSSSGTVREQY
>TRBJ2-1|TRBV6-1
ASRVAGGPGEQF
>TRBJ1-1|TRBV28
ASSGMDRRDTEAF
>TRBJ2-2|TRBV5-4
ASSSGTNTGELF
>TRBJ2-7|TRBV10-3
AISDPGQSYEQY
>TRBJ2-2|TRBV27
ASSVFSVANTGELF
>TRBJ1-1|TRBV10-3
AISVSFEGTETEAF
>TRBJ2-7|TRBV4-2
ASSPGTGERGRPTRKAYEQY
>TRBJ2-6|TRBV2
ASVTGGLRANVLT
>TRBJ2-1|TRBV27
ASSFLAGDSYNEQF
>TRBJ2-4|TRBV4-1
ASSYDRGENIQY
>TRBJ2-1|TRBV25-1
ASSEIGTSGSSGNEQF
>TRBJ1-2|TRBV6-5
ASSATGPYGYT
>TRBJ2-3|TRBV5-1
ATRDPIPDKASGRKTDTQY
>TRBJ1-2|TRBV4-1
ASSHARDGYT
>TRBJ2-3|TRBV11-2
ASSQEGGGVTDTQY
>TRBJ2-1|TRBV25-1
ASSGDLVAGTLQV
>TRBJ2-7|TRBV7-9
ASSLELSEQY
>TRBJ1-1|TRBV6-1
ASSEVTGVHTEAF